This passage covers 9 T cell receptor beta chains from one sample sequenced in a study of shared clonotypes between healthy human individuals (dated by TCRdb to the early 2020s). Preparation of the library involved the immunoSEQ multiplex PCR assay. The immuneACCESS repertoire file appears here via TCRdb, limited to in-frame rearrangements. These files lack a portion of the clones; in checked studies, under half of the deficit traces to unresolved V genes, and the cause of the others is not known. Counted in this sample were roughly 2.6 million clones; approximately 94% of them appeared once. The ten largest clones capture 0.11% to 0.15% of the sample. The sample taken for sequencing was naive CD4+ T cells sorted from blood. Per the publication, the cell subset or site label means: CD45RA+ positively selected. The receptors stem from a man between 18 and 35 years old in good health.

This clone was seen just once. The gene calls are TRBV6-6 and TRBJ1-2; possible D gene TRBD1, 5 bases. The CDR3 is 13 amino acids. V lost 8 bases and J lost 5, with 15 bases in between. CDR1 and CDR2 (germline): MNHNY, SVGAGI (reference sequence). The CDR3 reads CASGRDEFYGYTF. CDR3 coding DNA: TGTGCCAGCGGCCGGGACGAGTTTTATGGCTACACCTTC.

CDR3 in DNA: TGTGCCAGTAGTAGACCGGGACAGGGAAACACCGGGGAGCTGTTTTTT. Its translation is CASSRPGQGNTGELFF. V gene TRBV19 combines with J gene TRBJ2-2, with 9 bases matching TRBD1. The germline CDR1 and CDR2 sequences are LNHDA and SQIVND (reference sequence). The CDR3 runs 16 residues. Losses at the gene ends were 4 bases for V and 2 bases for J; bases not matched to a gene: 5.

On this clone: Different DNA sequences within this sample yield the same CDR3. The chain couples TRBV5-1 to TRBJ2-2; 10 bases are a match to TRBD2. Germline CDR1 reads SGHRS; CDR2 reads YFSETQ. The CDR3 has 15 residues. The V segment lost 3 bases and the J segment 5 bases; nucleotides outside the gene matches: 4. CDR3 residues: CASSSLAGGTGELFF. The CDR3 DNA follows: TGCGCCAGCAGCTCCTTAGCGGGGGGAACCGGGGAGCTGTTTTTT.

The chain recombines TRBV5-4 with TRBJ2-5; D may match TRBD1 or TRBD2 (6 bases each). CDR1 and CDR2 from the germline V gene are SGHNT and YYREEE (reference sequence). Trimming pared 4 bases from V and 7 bases from J, leaving 17 bases between. This CDR3 comprises 14 residues. The CDR3 region has the DNA TGTGCCAGCAGCACCGGAGGGGGAGGCGGGACCCAGTACTTC. Translated: CASSTGGGGGTQYF.

V gene TRBV4-2 combines with J gene TRBJ2-7, with 7 positions matching TRBD2. The CDR3 runs to 14 residues. Trimming removed 4 bases from V and 1 base from J; junction bases left unmatched: 4. Germline V CDR1 and CDR2: LGHNA, YNFKEQ. In DNA form, the CDR3 reads TGTGCCAGCAGCCCGGCGCGGGAGTCCTACGAGCAGTACTTC. Protein product: CASSPARESYEQYF.

V and J are TRBV30 and TRBJ2-2, with TRBD1 as a possible D gene (5 bases). Germline V gene sequence: CDR1 GTSNPN, CDR2 SVGIG (reference sequence). V lost 2 bases and J 2 bases, leaving 15 bases between the germline ends. CDR3 length equals 16 residues. The CDR3 DNA is TGTGCCTGGAGTCCCCGACAGCCCCTCAACACCGGGGAGCTGTTTTTT. Encoded protein: CAWSPRQPLNTGELFF.

V is TRBV29-1 and J is TRBJ2-3; 9 bases are shared with TRBD2. CDR1 and CDR2 from the germline V gene are SQVTM and ANQGSEA. The junction had 3 bases not matched to a gene; V was cut back by 5 bases and J by 0 bases. The CDR3 runs 14 residues. In nucleotides, the CDR3 is TGCAGCGTTATCGGACTAGCGAGCACAGATACGCAGTATTTT. Its translation is CSVIGLASTDTQYF.

V and J are TRBV6-5 and TRBJ2-7; no definite D call. This CDR3 has 15 amino acids. The V gene lost 0 bases and the J gene lost 1 base, with 10 bases spanning the gap. In germline, CDR1 is MNHEY, CDR2 SVGAGI. The CDR3 reads CASSYSSRLSYEQYF. In nucleotides, the CDR3 is TGTGCCAGCAGTTACTCGAGTAGGTTATCCTACGAGCAGTACTTC.

The genes are TRBV9 and TRBJ2-2; maybe TRBD1 (6 bases). CDR3 length: 14 residues. The V end lost 7 bases, the J end lost 6 bases, and 16 bases lay between the germline ends. Germline values: CDR1 SGDLS, CDR2 YYNGEE. CDR3 sequence (DNA): TGTGCCAGCGGAGGACAGCTAACCTCCGGGGAGCTGTTTTTT. This translates into CASGGQLTSGELFF.